This T cell receptor (beta chain) was sequenced in a study of technical replicates of blood from a few donors (dated by TCRdb to about 2017). From the cysteine up to the phenylalanine, the CDR3 has a length of 13 residues. Only the CDR3 part of the read is kept: 39 bases, read in frame from the first base. From a lookup of the germline V gene (reference sequence), CDR1 and CDR2 are LNHDA and SQIVND. At the junction V is shortened by 6 bases and J by 0 bases, with 7 bases in between. Library construction relied on the immunoSEQ multiplex PCR assay. TCRdb took over this immuneACCESS table, retaining in-frame rearrangements with V and J assigned. Such tables are incomplete; in checked studies, under half of the missing clones stem from an unresolved V gene, and the remainder is unexplained. The sample records around 68,000 clones, around 92% of which are singletons. Together, the top ten hold 0.37% of the sample.

In the case of this clone: It lacks a known antigen. Base qualities are missing; no much larger clone stands one base away.

Source material: T cells isolated from PBMCs. This receptor chain uses TRBV19 and TRBJ2-3; 6 matching bases give a weak D call of TRBD2. This sequence was found in a human donor in good health. Some clones in this sample may be carry-over from other donors' samples. The DNA sequence follows: TGTGCCAGTAGGGGGACTAGCACAGATACGCAGTATTTT. The translation is CASRGTSTDTQYF.